These 14 T cell receptor beta chains were all obtained from the same sample, sequenced in a study of T cells after yellow fever vaccination. TCRdb re-analysed the 5' RACE reads in MiXCR, keeping a single row per CDR3 protein. The sample carries 300,000 to 400,000 distinct CDR3 sequences, approximately 12% recorded once. The sequenced sample was CD4+ T cells sorted from PBMCs, obtained 15 days after the yellow fever booster vaccination. Source of these receptors: a man aged 18-30 years who received the YFV17D yellow fever vaccine.

The genes are TRBV6-5 and TRBJ2-5, with D tentatively TRBD1 or TRBD2 (6 bases each). From germline, CDR1 is MNHEY and CDR2 SVGAGI. The CDR3 is 14 amino acids. Trimming removed 7 bases from V and 5 bases from J, with 17 bases in between. CDR3 protein: CASKLPGAVETQYF. The CDR3, as DNA: TGTGCCAGCAAATTGCCGGGGGCCGTGGAGACCCAGTACTTC.

In its sample, this clonotype was seen a few times. The rearrangement links TRBV9 to TRBJ2-2, with D tentatively TRBD2 (6 bases). The V end was cut by 2 bases, the J end by 3 bases, with 8 bases between. Per the germline V gene, CDR1 is SGDLS and CDR2 is YYNGEE. The CDR3 runs to 14 residues. CDR3 coding DNA: TGTGCCAGCAGCGTGGAGGGGTACACCGGGGAGCTGTTTTTT. Residues: CASSVEGYTGELFF.

This clonotype was seen more than once but under ten times. The J gene is TRBJ1-1, the V gene TRBV20-1; D not resolved. The CDR3 loop spans 13 amino acids. V was clipped by 1 base and J by 3 bases, with 9 bases between them. Germline CDR1 DFQATT, CDR2 SNEGSKA (reference sequence). CDR3 in amino acids: CSARGPSHTEAFF. The CDR3 coding sequence is TGCAGTGCTAGAGGTCCCAGTCACACTGAAGCTTTCTTT.

This clonotype was seen more than once but under ten times. The V and J genes are TRBV12-3 or TRBV12-4 and TRBJ2-7, with unresolved D. This CDR3 comprises 15 residues. V lost 2 bases and J lost 0, with 11 bases in between. The CDR3 is CASSLRASSSYEQYF. As DNA, the CDR3 is TGTGCCAGCAGTTTAAGGGCATCGAGCTCCTACGAGCAGTACTTC.

The rearrangement joins TRBV20-1 to TRBJ2-5, with TRBD2 matching 10 bases. The CDR3 runs 14 residues. Per germline, CDR1 DFQATT and CDR2 SNEGSKA (reference sequence). The ends lost 6 bases at V and 5 bases at J; junction bases unmatched: 9. CDR3: CSAPSGGALETQYF. In nucleotides, the CDR3 is TGCAGTGCCCCAAGCGGGGGGGCCCTGGAGACCCAGTACTTC.

The chain combines TRBV23-1 with TRBJ2-7, with D possibly being TRBD1 (5 bases). TRBV23-1 is assigned to the ORF class and has an uncertain function. The CDR3 consists of 13 residues. The germline V and J ends were trimmed by 3 bases and 5 bases, with 11 bases remaining between them. The CDR3 DNA sequence: TGCGCCAGCAGTCAGCGGACATCCCACGAGCAGTACTTC. Protein sequence: CASSQRTSHEQYF.

The genes are TRBV5-1 and TRBJ1-1; tentative D call: TRBD1 (5 bases). The CDR3 is 16 residues long. V was shortened by 5 bases and J by 0 bases, with 17 bases between the two germline ends. CDR1 SGHRS and CDR2 YFSETQ come from the germline V gene. CDR3 in DNA: TGCGCCAGCAGTCCTTTTGGGACTTTTATGAACACTGAAGCTTTCTTT. Amino acids: CASSPFGTFMNTEAFF.

This clonotype has just a few counts. The chain links TRBV7-9 to TRBJ2-7; TRBD1 aligns across 7 bases. This CDR3 region has 14 residues. Trimming removed 2 bases from V and 2 bases from J; junction bases left unmatched: 3. CDR1 is SEHNR, CDR2 FQNEAQ, per germline (reference sequence). CDR3 nucleotides: TGTGCCAGCAGCTTATCCGGGACAGCCTACGAGCAGTACGTC. This translates into CASSLSGTAYEQYV.

The rearrangement joins TRBV20-1 to TRBJ2-1; tentative D call: TRBD1 (6 bases). The V gene's germline CDR1 is DFQATT and CDR2 SNEGSKA (reference sequence). The length of the CDR3 is 14 residues. The germline V and J ends were trimmed by 5 bases and 4 bases, with 15 bases remaining between them. The CDR3 spells CSAEGDGRYNEQFF. The CDR3, as DNA: TGCAGTGCTGAGGGGGACGGGCGATACAATGAGCAGTTCTTC.

This clonotype was picked up a small number of times. In nucleotides, the CDR3 is TGCGCCAGCAGCCAAGATGGTGGGCGGCTCTACGAGCAGTACGTC. Amino acid sequence: CASSQDGGRLYEQYV. The rearrangement links TRBV4-3 to TRBJ2-7, with D unclear. CDR3 size: 15 residues. Germline CDR1 is LGHNA and CDR2 is YSLEER. With 0 bases removed from V and 3 bases from J, the gap between germline ends came to 12 bases.

The gene calls are TRBV6-5 and TRBJ1-2; a possible D gene is TRBD1 (5 bases). CDR3 length equals 14 residues. The V gene's germline CDR1 is MNHEY and CDR2 SVGAGI. Trimming left V 7 bases short and J 5 bases short, with 17 bases between. The DNA of the CDR3 is TGTGCCAGCACCAAGGAGGGGCATGGGTATGGCTACACCTTC. Protein: CASTKEGHGYGYTF.

The rearrangement uses TRBV7-3 and TRBJ2-6, with a tentative D call TRBD1 (6 bases). This CDR3 spans 17 amino acids. Trimming stripped 5 bases from V and 2 bases from J, with 16 bases between. Germline V CDR1 and CDR2: SGHTA, FQGTGA. CDR3 nucleotide sequence: TGTGCCAGCAGCCCCGACAGGTCCTATACTGGGGCCAACGTCCTGACTTTC. This translates into CASSPDRSYTGANVLTF.

This chain joins TRBV11-2 and TRBJ2-7, with no clear D. In germline, CDR1 is SGHAT, CDR2 FQNNGV. The CDR3 spans 17 residues. Trimming took off 1 base at V and 2 bases at J, with 18 bases between the two ends. The DNA for the CDR3 is TGTGCCAGCAGCTTAGCCCCCGGGCCTAACCCCCCCTACGAGCAGTACTTC. Protein product: CASSLAPGPNPPYEQYF. Supplemented by reference TRBV11-2 and TRBJ2-7, the full variable domain reads EAGVAQSPRYKIIEKRQSVAFWCNPISGHATLYWYQQILGQGPKLLIQFQNNGVVDDSQLPKDRFSAERLKGVDSTLKIQPAKLEDSAVYLCASSLAPGPNPPYEQYFGPGTRLTVT.

The chain carries TRBV5-1 and TRBJ2-1; TRBD1 might be the D (6 bases). The CDR3 consists of 16 residues. Germline CDR1 is SGHRS and CDR2 is YFSETQ. V shed 3 bases and J shed 0 bases, with 13 bases lying between them. The CDR3 protein is CASSSNRASSYNEQFF. CDR3 sequence (DNA): TGCGCCAGCAGCTCAAACAGGGCTAGCTCCTACAATGAGCAGTTCTTC.